The clone carrying this T cell receptor beta chain was observed a few times. The antigen remains unidentified. Germline loops: CDR1 LNHDA, CDR2 SQIVND (reference sequence). CDR3 size: 12 residues. The ends lost 5 bases at V and 5 bases at J; junction bases unmatched: 2. This record belongs to a study of radiotherapy plus CTLA-4 blockade in lung cancer. About the research overall: Around 18% of patients responded objectively, and around 32% achieved disease control.

Libraries were prepared by immunoSEQ multiplex PCR; TCRdb keeps only in-frame clonotypes and omits some of them. The sample lists roughly 90,000 clones, more than 70% seen once, with 11% to 15% in the top ten. Study findings and constraints: Early blood T cell clone changes and increased post-radiation serum interferon-beta were reportedly the strongest response predictors.

The chain joins TRBV19 to TRBJ2-7; 8 nucleotides align to TRBD1. The TCR originated in a human donor with non-small cell lung cancer that progressed on radiotherapy plus ipilimumab. The starting material was peripheral blood, obtained from a patient treated with radiotherapy plus ipilimumab. CDR3 region: CASSPGGHEQYF. Written as DNA, the CDR3 is TGTGCCAGTAGTCCAGGGGGCCACGAGCAGTACTTC.